The following is a TCR beta chain sequence with its context. Its target is not known. Sequenced by immunoSEQ multiplex PCR; TCRdb stores in-frame clones only, minus some. The sample contains about 140,000 clones, around four fifths of which appear only once. The entry originates in a study of radiation and T cells in renal cell carcinoma. Study-level points and caveats: In blood, top tumor clones expanded by 2 weeks, shrinking by 4. No pretreatment tumor biopsies were available for baseline clonotypes.

Documented time point: baseline pretreatment blood. The treatment is: 15 Gy SBRT to primary tumor, nephrectomy 4 weeks later. V was clipped by 1 base and J by 0 bases, with 9 bases between them. The CDR3 consists of 15 residues. The germline gives CDR1 MGHRA, CDR2 YSYEKL. The sequenced sample was blood, obtained from a patient whose treatment included radiotherapy and nephrectomy. This TCR derives from a woman aged 45-59 years with renal cell carcinoma. The chain carries TRBV4-1 and TRBJ1-1, with D uncertain. CDR3 in amino acids: CASSQVVRLNTEAFF. The DNA of the CDR3 is TGCGCCAGCAGCCAAGTGGTACGGTTGAACACTGAAGCTTTCTTT.